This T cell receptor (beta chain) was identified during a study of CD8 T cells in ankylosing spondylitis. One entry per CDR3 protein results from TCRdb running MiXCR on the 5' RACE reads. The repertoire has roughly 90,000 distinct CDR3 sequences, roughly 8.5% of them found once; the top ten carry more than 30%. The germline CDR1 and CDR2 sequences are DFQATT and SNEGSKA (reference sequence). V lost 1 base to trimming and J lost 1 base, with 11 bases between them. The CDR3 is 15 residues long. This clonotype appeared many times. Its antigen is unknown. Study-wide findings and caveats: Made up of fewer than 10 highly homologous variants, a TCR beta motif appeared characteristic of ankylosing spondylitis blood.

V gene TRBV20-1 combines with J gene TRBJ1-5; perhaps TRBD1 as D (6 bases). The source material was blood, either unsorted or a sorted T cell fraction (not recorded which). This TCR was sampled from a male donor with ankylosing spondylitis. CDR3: CSARGTDKSNQPQHF. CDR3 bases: TGCAGTGCTAGAGGGACAGATAAAAGCAATCAGCCCCAGCATTTT.